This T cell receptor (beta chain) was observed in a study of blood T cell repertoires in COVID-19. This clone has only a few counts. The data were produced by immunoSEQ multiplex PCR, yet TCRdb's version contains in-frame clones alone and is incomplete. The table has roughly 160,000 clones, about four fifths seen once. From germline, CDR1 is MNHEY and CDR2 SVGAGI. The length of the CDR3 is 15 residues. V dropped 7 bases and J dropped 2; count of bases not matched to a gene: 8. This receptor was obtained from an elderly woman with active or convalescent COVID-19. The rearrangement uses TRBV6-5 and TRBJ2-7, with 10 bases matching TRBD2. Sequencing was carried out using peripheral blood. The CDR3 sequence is CASTWTSGSPYEQYF. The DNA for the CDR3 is TGTGCCAGCACCTGGACTAGCGGTTCACCCTACGAGCAGTACTTC.